This T cell receptor (beta chain) was recorded in a study of T cells in tuberculosis. As for the study in general: Sequenced TCRs come from CD1B-GMM tetramer-binding T cells. This South African cohort compared adolescents with or without latent tuberculosis against adults with active tuberculosis. Whole-study results and caveats: The TCR-beta difference was not significant; alpha differences partly reflected length.

Some clones are missing from TCRdb's copy, which holds only in-frame ones; the method was immunoSEQ multiplex PCR. The sample shows tens of thousands of clones, approximately 85% of them seen only once. Concerning this clone itself: Its antigen remains unidentified.

Documented time point: new active TB diagnosis, blood taken before or within 7 days of starting treatment. Active tuberculosis patients were new diagnoses, HIV-seronegative, South African, and aged 18 years or older. The CDR3 runs 12 residues. Germline-derived CDR1 and CDR2 are SNHLY and FYNNEI. V lost 5 bases to trimming and J lost 10 bases, with 14 bases between them. Sequenced material: PBMCs, taken at tuberculosis diagnosis. This TCR came from an adult with tuberculosis. The chain recombines TRBV2 with TRBJ1-1; TRBD1 might be the D (6 bases). The CDR3, as DNA: TGTGCCAGCAGTCTCGATAAGGGGGTAGCTTTCTTT. This codes for CASSLDKGVAFF.